The sequence of this T cell receptor (beta chain) was determined in a study of T cells in Graves' hyperthyroidism and ophthalmopathy. Overall study: Peripheral blood was taken when the disease was first diagnosed, before any treatment began.

What was amplified from RNA transcripts were TCR beta CDR3 regions. Using the HTBI primer set, a first-round RT-PCR was run on the TCR CDR3. TCRdb re-called the multiplex PCR reads with MiXCR, one entry per CDR3 protein. Here the sample spans fewer than 900,000 distinct CDR3 sequences, over 15% being singletons. V lost 2 bases, J lost 0 bases, and 8 bases lay in between. This CDR3 is 15 amino acids long. This clonotype was detected only a few times. The TCR sequence derives from a woman between 45 and 60 years old with Graves' hyperthyroidism that later progressed to Graves' ophthalmopathy. The chain joins TRBV12-3 or TRBV12-4 to TRBJ1-3; the D is unclear. The source material was blood. The CDR3, as DNA: TGTGCCAGCAGTTTACACATTCCCTCTGGAAACACCATATATTTT. It codes for CASSLHIPSGNTIYF.